Presented here are 6 T cell receptor beta chains from one specimen sequenced in a study of shared clonotypes between healthy human individuals. Profiled with immunoSEQ multiplex PCR; TCRdb holds only in-frame clones, not every one. The data show over a million clones, more than 95% seen once. The sample was naive CD4+ T cells sorted from blood. The subset denotes: CD45RA+ positively selected. These receptor sequences come from a young man in good health.

This chain joins TRBV28 and TRBJ2-7; D remains unclear. V lost 5 bases and J lost 2, with 19 bases in between. Per germline, CDR1 MDHEN and CDR2 SYDVKM. This CDR3 contains 16 residues. CDR3 in DNA: TGTGCCAGCAGTCCCCCTGGGGTACCCTCCCCCTACGAGCAGTACTTC. The encoded protein is CASSPPGVPSPYEQYF.

Details on this clone: This sample includes further DNA sequences coding for the same CDR3. The chain has TRBV5-1 and TRBJ2-7; 7 bases line up with TRBD1. V lost 0 bases and J lost 4; bases outside the gene matches: 1. Germline V gene sequence: CDR1 SGHRS, CDR2 YFSETQ. CDR3 size: 13 residues. Written as DNA, the CDR3 is TGCGCCAGCAGCTTGGAGACAGGGTACGAGCAGTACTTC. As protein: CASSLETGYEQYF.

This clone is a singleton in its sample. This chain uses TRBV7-2 with TRBJ1-4; 7 positions agree with TRBD1. The ends lost 0 bases at V and 4 bases at J; junction bases unmatched: 5. This CDR3 has 16 residues. Per germline, CDR1 SGHTA and CDR2 FQGNSA. The CDR3 spells CASSLARDRYNEKLFF. The CDR3 bases are TGTGCCAGCAGCTTAGCCAGGGACAGATATAATGAAAAACTGTTTTTT.

The gene calls are TRBV5-1 and TRBJ2-3, with TRBD2 identical over 8 bases. V trimming: 4 bases; J trimming: 5 bases; junction bases outside the gene matches: 6. CDR1 SGHRS and CDR2 YFSETQ come from the germline V gene. This CDR3 region has 14 residues. The CDR3 DNA reads as TGCGCCAGCAGCGCAGCGGGAGCTGAAGATACGCAGTATTTT. It translates to CASSAAGAEDTQYF.

As regards this clone: At the DNA level, this CDR3 is encoded by other sequences in the same sample as well. The rearrangement links TRBV5-1 to TRBJ2-1, with 10 bases that match TRBD2. Germline assignment: CDR1 SGHRS and CDR2 YFSETQ. V shed 2 bases, J shed 5 bases, and the junction held 4 bases outside the gene matches. This CDR3 contains 15 residues. The CDR3 is CASSFGLADDNEQFF. The DNA of the CDR3 is TGCGCCAGCAGCTTTGGACTAGCGGACGACAATGAGCAGTTCTTC.

The J gene is TRBJ2-1, the V gene TRBV18; TRBD1 agrees at 9 bases. Germline CDR1 reads KGHSH; CDR2 reads LQKENI. The CDR3 runs 15 residues. V shed 3 bases, J shed 7 bases, and the junction held 7 bases outside the gene matches. CDR3 in DNA: TGTGCCAGCTCACCTCCCGGGACAGGGTTAAATGAGCAGTTCTTC. It specifies CASSPPGTGLNEQFF.